This TCR beta chain is drawn from a study of beta chain features in type 1 diabetes. Study information: Across all samples, roughly 100,000,000 sorted cells were examined.

There are a few counts of this clone. Antigen specificity is unknown. V was pared by 4 bases and J by 2 bases, with 12 bases between. CDR1 and CDR2 (germline): SNHLY, FYNNEI. CDR3 length equals 14 residues. Study outcomes and limitations: Insertions were fewer and deletions more numerous at VDJ junctions in type 1 diabetes patients. Researchers caution that PCR might favor shorter templates, equally among patients and controls. TCRB CDR3s were moderately but significantly shorter in Type 1 diabetes patients in all four CD4+ subsets.

The investigators reverse transcribed all of the isolated RNA, so they sequenced expressed TCRB transcripts. Repertoires were generated with immunoSEQ multiplex PCR, while TCRdb's copy carries only in-frame clones and drops some. Among 60,000 to 75,000 clones listed, just under 50% were seen once. The rearrangement links TRBV2 to TRBJ2-7; D possibly corresponds to TRBD1 (7 bases). The clonotype was recovered from a young man with type 1 diabetes. Sequenced: central memory CD4+ T cells from blood. CDR3 sequence: CASSAQGGPYEQYF. The CDR3 DNA is TGTGCCAGCAGTGCTCAGGGGGGCCCCTACGAGCAGTACTTC.